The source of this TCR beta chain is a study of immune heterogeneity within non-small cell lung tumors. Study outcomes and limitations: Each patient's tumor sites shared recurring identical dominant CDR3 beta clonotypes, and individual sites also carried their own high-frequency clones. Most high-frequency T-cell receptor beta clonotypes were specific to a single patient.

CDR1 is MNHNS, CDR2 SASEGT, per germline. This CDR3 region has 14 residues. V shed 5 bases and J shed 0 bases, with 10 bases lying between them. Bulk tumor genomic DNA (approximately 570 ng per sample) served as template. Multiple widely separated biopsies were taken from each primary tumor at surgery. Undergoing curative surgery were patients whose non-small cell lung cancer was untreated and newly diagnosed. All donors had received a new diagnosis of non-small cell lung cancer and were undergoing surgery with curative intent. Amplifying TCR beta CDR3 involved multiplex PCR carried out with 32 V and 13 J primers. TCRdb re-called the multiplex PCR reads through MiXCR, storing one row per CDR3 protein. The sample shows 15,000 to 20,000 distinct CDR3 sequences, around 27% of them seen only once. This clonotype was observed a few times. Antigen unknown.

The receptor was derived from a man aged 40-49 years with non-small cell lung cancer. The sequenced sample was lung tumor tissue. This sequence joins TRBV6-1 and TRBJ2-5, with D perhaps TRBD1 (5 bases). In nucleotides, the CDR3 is TGTGCCAGCAGTTCGACAGCGTACCAAGAGACCCAGTACTTC. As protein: CASSSTAYQETQYF.